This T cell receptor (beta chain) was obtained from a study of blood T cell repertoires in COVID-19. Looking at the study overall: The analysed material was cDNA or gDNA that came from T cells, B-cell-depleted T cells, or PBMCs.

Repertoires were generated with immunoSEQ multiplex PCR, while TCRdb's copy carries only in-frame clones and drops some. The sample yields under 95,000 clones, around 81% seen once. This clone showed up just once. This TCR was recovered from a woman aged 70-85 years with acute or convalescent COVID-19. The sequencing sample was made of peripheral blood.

CDR3: CASSYMGGRETQYF. The CDR3 DNA is TGTGCCAGCAGTTATATGGGGGGGCGAGAGACCCAGTACTTC. The chain couples TRBV6-5 to TRBJ2-5, with D perhaps matching TRBD2 (7 bases). Germline lookup yields CDR1 MNHEY and CDR2 SVGAGI. This CDR3 has 14 residues. V gave up 3 bases and J gave up 4 bases, with 12 bases separating them.